The rows below give T cell receptor beta chains drawn from one sample of a study of Graves' ophthalmopathy and Graves' hyperthyroidism. Each CDR3 protein gets one entry after TCRdb re-called the multiplex PCR reads with MiXCR. The sample includes some 400,000 distinct CDR3 sequences, 18% of them seen just once. The sequencing sample was made of peripheral blood. The receptors stem from a woman aged 18-29 years with Graves' ophthalmopathy. Each CDR3 is given without its conserved first and last residue. D genes are given only for firm matches.

TRBV6-1	.	TRBJ2-3	ASTPFGPGADTQY
TRBV30	.	TRBJ2-7	AWTPGGYEQY
TRBV20-1	TRBD1	TRBJ1-1	SARQTGGLSEAF
TRBV30	TRBD1	TRBJ2-7	AWRRVRGQGDEQY
TRBV5-1	TRBD1	TRBJ1-1	ASSLVPLRQGSTEAF
TRBV4-3	.	TRBJ2-2	ASSQYSGTGELF
TRBV7-3	TRBD1	TRBJ1-2	ASSPDRDTYGYT
TRBV2	.	TRBJ2-5	ASSENYWETQY
TRBV28	TRBD1	TRBJ1-5	ASLGHRGNQPQH
TRBV29-1	TRBD1	TRBJ1-5	SVQGADNQPQH
TRBV9	TRBD1	TRBJ2-5	ASSPGQFKETQY
TRBV9	TRBD1	TRBJ1-3	ASSDTGVYGNTIY
TRBV27	TRBD1	TRBJ2-7	ASRMGTGGPYEQY
TRBV6-4	.	TRBJ1-2	AREPAREHGYT
TRBV28	.	TRBJ1-2	ASSSIRADSNYGYT
TRBV11-3	.	TRBJ2-7	ASSLAGILAQEQY
TRBV19	TRBD1	TRBJ1-5	ASSTEDRGQPQH
TRBV28	.	TRBJ1-5	ASRRIWQPQH
TRBV6-5	.	TRBJ1-5	ASRPSGDQPQH
TRBV7-2	.	TRBJ2-7	ASSQRDVEGYEQY
TRBV6-5	.	TRBJ1-1	ASSYSILENTEAF
TRBV6-2/TRBV6-3	.	TRBJ2-7	ASTQPGHLSYEQY
TRBV4-2	.	TRBJ1-1	ASSQEDRGSTEAF
TRBV6-1	.	TRBJ1-1	ASRPQGGNTEAF
TRBV27	.	TRBJ2-7	ASSLVAEKNYEQY
TRBV28	.	TRBJ1-3	ASSSPRRGNTIY
TRBV28	.	TRBJ1-3	ASSLPAASGNTIY
TRBV6-2/TRBV6-3	TRBD2	TRBJ2-5	ASRSLLAGGRETQY
TRBV30	.	TRBJ1-1	AWSVRGGAGMYTEAF
TRBV7-9	.	TRBJ1-1	ASSFLIGDTEAF